Reported below is one T cell receptor beta chain. Original handling: Quantification of nucleated cells was approximated via reference gene primer amplification. Some clones are missing from TCRdb's copy, which holds only in-frame ones; the method was immunoSEQ multiplex PCR. Clone size and V and J calls were adopted from that table, with D and trimming inferred from the DNA. The repertoire consists of 60,000 to 80,000 clones, with 84% occurring once and the leading ten covering 7.5% to 9%. The sample is drawn from a study of blood T cell repertoires in COVID-19. Overall study: In each case, the material was cDNA or gDNA derived from T cells, B-cell-depleted T cells, or PBMCs.

The TCR was taken from a man aged 45-60 years with active COVID-19. The sequenced material came from peripheral blood.

For the CDR3, the DNA is TGTGCCAGTACACAGCACATGAACACTGAAGCTTTCTTT. It yields the protein CASTQHMNTEAFF. The gene calls are TRBV19 and TRBJ1-1, with unresolved D. The CDR3 is 13 residues long. Germline V gene sequence: CDR1 LNHDA, CDR2 SQIVND (reference sequence). With 7 bases removed from V and 0 bases from J, the gap between germline ends came to 9 bases.